Below are 10 T cell receptor beta chains sequenced from a single sample in a study of cytomegalovirus exposure and HLA in healthy donors (TCRdb year 2017). Libraries came from the immunoSEQ multiplex PCR assay. Sourced from immuneACCESS, this table was stored by TCRdb with only in-frame sequences that have V and J called. A share of the clones is absent; for the studies checked, an unresolved V gene accounts for under half, and the remainder has no known explanation. The sample table shows about 240,000 clones, and approximately 86% are seen once. Over 0.95% of the sample goes to the ten largest clones. The material sequenced was PBMCs. The receptors derive from a woman in her 30s in good health and CMV-seropositive.

The V and J genes are TRBV10-1 and TRBJ2-3; D might be TRBD2 (6 bases). Trimming stripped 3 bases from V and 0 bases from J, with 13 bases between. This CDR3 region has 16 residues. Germline-derived CDR1 and CDR2 are WNHNN and SYGVQD (reference sequence). The CDR3 here is CASSDRASVSTDTQYF. The CDR3 DNA sequence: TGCGCCAGCAGTGATAGGGCTAGCGTGAGCACAGATACGCAGTATTTT.

The V gene is TRBV28, the J gene TRBJ2-7; TRBD2 agrees at 10 bases. This CDR3 is 14 amino acids long. Germline V gene lookup returns CDR1 MDHEN and CDR2 SYDVKM. The trim removed 6 bases at V and 5 bases at J, leaving 7 bases unmatched. CDR3 sequence (DNA): TGTGCCAGCAGCCCCGGGACTAGCGTCCACGAGCAGTACTTC. This encodes CASSPGTSVHEQYF.

This chain links TRBV6-1 with TRBJ2-1, with 11 bases that match TRBD2. CDR1 is MNHNS, CDR2 SASEGT, per germline. The J segment lost 0 bases and the V segment lost 2 bases, leaving 12 bases of the junction unmatched. The length of the CDR3 is 20 residues. Here the CDR3 DNA reads TGTGCCAGCAGTGAAAGAGGGACTAGCGGATTTCCCAGCTCCTACAATGAGCAGTTCTTC. It is translated as CASSERGTSGFPSSYNEQFF.

The count of this clone is one. The CDR3 loop is CASTQGRNTGELFF. The CDR3 DNA reads as TGTGCCAGCACTCAGGGGCGGAACACCGGGGAGCTGTTTTTT. The chain is built from TRBV28 and TRBJ2-2, with D possibly being TRBD1 (6 bases). This CDR3 has 14 residues. The germline V and J ends were trimmed by 7 bases and 1 base, with 10 bases remaining between them. Germline V gene lookup returns CDR1 MDHEN and CDR2 SYDVKM.

This rearrangement joins TRBV5-1 to TRBJ2-3, with 7 positions matching TRBD2. Per the germline V gene, CDR1 is SGHRS and CDR2 is YFSETQ. The CDR3 covers 14 residues. Trimming removed 3 bases from V and 5 bases from J; junction bases left unmatched: 6. CDR3 in amino acids: CASSSPGGQDTQYF. In DNA, the CDR3 is TGCGCCAGCAGCTCCCCGGGGGGTCAAGATACGCAGTATTTT.

Details on this clone: Its ends do not fully match the called genes, so a read error is possible. V and J are TRBV19 and TRBJ2-1; 12 bases match TRBD2. The CDR3 extends over 17 amino acids. In germline, CDR1 is LNHDA, CDR2 SQIVND (reference sequence). The CDR3 sequence is CASSIGASGRARNEQFF. CDR3 sequence (DNA): TGTGCCAGTAGCATAGGGGCTAGCGGGAGGGCCCGAAATGAGCAGTTCTTC.

The chain links TRBV30 to TRBJ2-1; D is unresolved. This CDR3 region has 12 residues. Trimming stripped 1 base from V and 5 bases from J, with 6 bases between. Germline values: CDR1 GTSNPN, CDR2 SVGIG (reference sequence). This CDR3 reads CAWSGTNNEQFF. CDR3 bases: TGTGCCTGGAGTGGCACAAACAATGAGCAGTTCTTC.

The chain is built from TRBV30 and TRBJ1-1; the D gene is possibly TRBD1 (5 bases). The germline CDR1 and CDR2 sequences are GTSNPN and SVGIG (reference sequence). This CDR3 contains 13 residues. The germline V and J ends were trimmed by 1 base and 11 bases, with 17 bases remaining between them. CDR3 DNA: TGTGCCTGGAGTGCCGGGGGGAGGGTTTTGGCTTTCTTT. Protein product: CAWSAGGRVLAFF. Variable domain in full (rest from reference TRBV30 and TRBJ1-1): SQTIHQWPATLVQPVGSPLSLECTVEGTSNPNLYWYRQAAGRGLQLLFYSVGIGQISSEVPQNLSASRPQDRQFILSSKKLLLSDSGFYLCAWSAGGRVLAFFGQGTRLTVV.

This chain uses TRBV27 with TRBJ2-1, with D tentatively TRBD2 (6 bases). V lost 3 bases, J lost 7 bases, and 10 bases lay in between. CDR1 is MNHEY, CDR2 SMNVEV, per germline (reference sequence). The CDR3 is 13 residues long. The CDR3, as DNA: TGTGCCAGCAGTTTGGGGGGTCGGAATGAGCAGTTCTTC. Translation: CASSLGGRNEQFF.

The chain uses TRBV30 and TRBJ2-7, with D tentatively TRBD1 (5 bases). Per the germline V gene, CDR1 is GTSNPN and CDR2 is SVGIG (reference sequence). This CDR3 region has 13 residues. V gave up 0 bases and J gave up 3 bases, with 9 bases separating them. The CDR3 sequence is CAWSVRQGYEQYF. The CDR3 nucleotides read TGTGCCTGGAGTGTACGTCAGGGCTACGAGCAGTACTTC.